The 8 T cell receptor beta chains below come from one sample, sequenced in a study of CD8+ T cells in alopecia areata. It was cDNA, reverse transcribed from extracted RNA, that served as the sequencing template. Assay used: immunoSEQ multiplex PCR; TCRdb lists only in-frame clones, some missing. The table lists 150,000 or so clones, 87% of them singletons. Sequencing was performed on CD8+ T cells sorted from blood, taken at week 0. The receptors were gathered from a human donor with alopecia areata.

The chain recombines TRBV11-2 with TRBJ2-1; no definite D call. Trimming stripped 0 bases from V and 1 base from J, with 13 bases between. CDR3 length: 17 amino acids. Germline V gene data show CDR1 as SGHAT and CDR2 as FQNNGV. CDR3 protein: CASSLDRVVRSYNEQFF. The CDR3 nucleotides read TGTGCCAGCAGCTTAGATCGGGTGGTACGGTCCTACAATGAGCAGTTCTTC.

The gene calls are TRBV4-1 and TRBJ2-7, with 9 positions matching TRBD1. Per the germline V gene, CDR1 is MGHRA and CDR2 is YSYEKL. The CDR3 spans 14 residues. With 2 bases clipped from V and 3 bases from J, the junction kept 2 bases outside the gene matches. The CDR3 nucleotides read TGCGCCAGCAGCCAACCGACAGGGGGCTACGAGCAGTACTTC. Translation gives CASSQPTGGYEQYF.

The rearrangement uses TRBV29-1 and TRBJ1-2; no firm D call. CDR1 SQVTM and CDR2 ANQGSEA come from the germline V gene. The CDR3 consists of 13 residues. V lost 1 base, J lost 8 bases, and 14 bases lay in between. The CDR3 region has the DNA TGCAGCGTTGAAGGGATGGGCCTGCTAGGCTACACCTTC. Translating gives CSVEGMGLLGYTF.

The rearrangement joins TRBV2 to TRBJ2-7; 8 nucleotides align to TRBD2. The CDR3 is 12 residues long. The junction had 2 bases not matched to a gene; V was cut back by 7 bases and J by 3 bases. In germline, CDR1 is SNHLY, CDR2 FYNNEI. CDR3 residues: CASTSGLYEQYF. The CDR3 bases are TGTGCCAGCACTAGCGGGCTCTACGAGCAGTACTTC.

DNA for the CDR3: TGTGCCAGCAGTGGCACCGGGGAGCTGTTTTTT. As protein: CASSGTGELFF. The chain has TRBV7-9 and TRBJ2-2, with unresolved D. Trimming shortened V by 6 bases and J by 4 bases, and 3 bases separated the two germline ends. The CDR3 length is 11 residues. Germline CDR1 reads SEHNR; CDR2 reads FQNEAQ (reference sequence).

The gene calls are TRBV9 and TRBJ2-1; D not resolved. Deletions cut 3 bases from V and 9 bases from J, with 4 bases between. Looked up from germline, CDR1 is SGDLS and CDR2 is YYNGEE. CDR3 size: 10 residues. The CDR3 DNA sequence: TGTGCCAGCAGCGGGAGTGAGCAGTTCTTC. The encoded protein is CASSGSEQFF.

The rearrangement joins TRBV4-1 to TRBJ2-7; 11 bases are a match to TRBD2. Per germline, CDR1 MGHRA and CDR2 YSYEKL. This CDR3 is 14 amino acids long. Germline trimming cut 4 bases from V and 3 bases from J; bases unmatched to any gene: 2. DNA of the CDR3: TGCGCCAGCAGCCCGGGACTAGCGGACTACGAGCAGTACTTC. Amino acid sequence: CASSPGLADYEQYF.

The chain is built from TRBV7-9 and TRBJ2-7; the match to TRBD1 covers 7 bases. The CDR3 is made up of 14 amino acids. Germline trimming cut 4 bases from V and 7 bases from J; bases unmatched to any gene: 10. The germline V gene has CDR1 SEHNR and CDR2 FQNEAQ (reference sequence). The CDR3 DNA sequence: TGTGCCAGCAGCTCAGGGACAGTAATTAGTGAGCAGTACTTC. This codes for CASSSGTVISEQYF.